These 10 T cell receptor beta chains originate from one sample sequenced in a study of T cell repertoires in aging, cancer and after chemotherapy. Peripheral blood genomic DNA, not sorted cells or RNA, was the template. TRB rearrangements spanning V, D and J were amplified using mixed TRB-A/B primers. One entry per CDR3 protein, called by TCRdb with MiXCR from the multiplex PCR reads. The sample includes around 13,000 distinct CDR3 sequences, less than 25% of them seen just once. The specimen sequenced was blood. The origin of the receptors is a human donor in good health.

By sample share, this clonotype is medium-sized. The chain combines TRBV6-5 with TRBJ1-2; D is possibly TRBD1 (5 bases). There are 16 residues in the CDR3. Germline V gene sequence: CDR1 MNHEY, CDR2 SVGAGI. V gave up 0 bases and J gave up 4 bases, with 15 bases separating them. The CDR3 reads CASSYSVYRHPYGYTF. DNA of the CDR3: TGTGCCAGCAGTTACTCGGTATACAGGCACCCCTATGGCTACACCTTC.

This clonotype appeared a few times. The chain has TRBV5-1 and TRBJ2-5; D unresolved. With 0 bases removed from V and 1 base from J, the gap between germline ends came to 7 bases. The germline V gene encodes CDR1 SGHRS and CDR2 YFSETQ. The CDR3 consists of 14 residues. In DNA form, the CDR3 reads TGCGCCAGCAGCTTGGATCCCTTCCAAGAGACCCAGTACTTC. It is translated as CASSLDPFQETQYF.

The chain joins TRBV7-2 to TRBJ2-3; the match to TRBD2 covers 10 bases. Germline V gene lookup returns CDR1 SGHTA and CDR2 FQGNSA. The CDR3 has 17 residues. Losses at the gene ends were 1 base for V and 4 bases for J; bases not matched to a gene: 8. CDR3 bases: TGTGCCAGCAGCTTAGAGGTCGAGACTAGCGGGTCAGATACGCAGTATTTT. It is translated as CASSLEVETSGSDTQYF.

This clonotype was seen ten or more times. The rearrangement links TRBV5-4 to TRBJ2-7; D might be TRBD1 or TRBD2, each matching 5 bases. Trimming cost V 3 bases and J 4 bases, with 14 bases left between them. The V gene's germline CDR1 is SGHNT and CDR2 YYREEE (reference sequence). This CDR3 spans 14 amino acids. The DNA for the CDR3 is TGTGCCAGCAGCTACGACAGCGGTGAATACGAGCAGTACTTC. Translation gives CASSYDSGEYEQYF.

The J gene is TRBJ2-3, the V gene TRBV5-1; 9 positions agree with TRBD2. The CDR3 contains 16 residues. CDR1 is SGHRS and CDR2 is YFSETQ in the germline V gene. Trimming removed 2 bases from V and 2 bases from J; junction bases left unmatched: 6. CDR3 region: CASSLVSGGSTDTQYF. The CDR3 coding sequence is TGCGCCAGCAGCTTAGTTAGCGGGGGCTCCACAGATACGCAGTATTTT.

This chain connects TRBV5-1 to TRBJ2-1, with D perhaps matching TRBD1 (5 bases). Germline CDR1 SGHRS, CDR2 YFSETQ. The germline V and J ends were trimmed by 4 bases and 4 bases, with 15 bases remaining between them. There are 15 residues in the CDR3. The CDR3 coding sequence is TGCGCCAGCAGCCCGGACCCGGACATATACAATGAGCAGTTCTTC. Protein sequence: CASSPDPDIYNEQFF.

The J gene is TRBJ1-4, the V gene TRBV4-1, with unresolved D. Trimming removed 2 bases at V and 6 bases at J, with 19 bases between. Per germline, CDR1 MGHRA and CDR2 YSYEKL. CDR3 size: 17 residues. The CDR3 DNA sequence: TGCGCCAGCAGCCAACCCACCGCCCGGGCCGCAGATGAAAAACTGTTTTTT. It is translated as CASSQPTARAADEKLFF.

This chain links TRBV6-4 with TRBJ1-2; 10 positions agree with TRBD1. Germline trimming cut 4 bases from V and 3 bases from J; bases unmatched to any gene: 8. Germline values: CDR1 MRHNA, CDR2 SNTAGT. CDR3 length: 16 amino acids. CDR3 nucleotides: TGTGCCAGCAGTGCGATGACAGGGGGCGGTCACTATGGCTACACCTTC. As protein: CASSAMTGGGHYGYTF.

V usage is TRBV12-3 or TRBV12-4 and J usage is TRBJ2-3, with D possibly matching TRBD2 (6 bases). CDR3 length: 16 amino acids. V gave up 2 bases and J gave up 0 bases, with 12 bases separating them. The CDR3 bases are TGTGCCAGCAGTTTAAGGCCCGGGACTAGCACAGATACGCAGTATTTT. Protein product: CASSLRPGTSTDTQYF.

This chain links TRBV2 with TRBJ2-7; 7 bases line up with TRBD2. The J call may be faulty, since TRBJ2-1 better matches the DNA end. Germline V gene data show CDR1 as SNHLY and CDR2 as FYNNEI. The CDR3 sequence is 15 residues long. CDR3 sequence: CASSELGGGYNEQFF. The CDR3 nucleotides are TGTGCCAGCAGTGAACTGGGGGGGGGCTACAATGAGCAGTTCTTC.